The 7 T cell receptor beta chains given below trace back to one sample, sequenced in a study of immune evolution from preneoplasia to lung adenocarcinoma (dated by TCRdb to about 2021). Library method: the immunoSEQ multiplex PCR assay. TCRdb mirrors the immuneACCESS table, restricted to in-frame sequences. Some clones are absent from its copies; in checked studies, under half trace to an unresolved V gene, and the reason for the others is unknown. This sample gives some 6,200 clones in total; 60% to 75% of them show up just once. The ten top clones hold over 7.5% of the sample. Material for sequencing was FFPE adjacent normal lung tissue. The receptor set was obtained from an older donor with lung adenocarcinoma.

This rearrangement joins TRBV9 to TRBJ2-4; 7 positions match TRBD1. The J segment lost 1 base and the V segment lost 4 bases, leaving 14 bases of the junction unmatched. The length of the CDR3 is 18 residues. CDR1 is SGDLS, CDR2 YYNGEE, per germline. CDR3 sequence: CASSKTGTVDQAKNIQYF. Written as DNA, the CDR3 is TGTGCCAGCAGCAAAACCGGGACAGTGGACCAGGCCAAAAACATTCAGTACTTC.

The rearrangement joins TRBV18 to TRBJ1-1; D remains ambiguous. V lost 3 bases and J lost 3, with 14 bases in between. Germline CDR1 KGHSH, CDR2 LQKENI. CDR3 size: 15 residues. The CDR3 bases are TGTGCCAGCTCACCTATCCAAACTCGGGACACTGAAGCTTTCTTT. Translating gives CASSPIQTRDTEAFF.

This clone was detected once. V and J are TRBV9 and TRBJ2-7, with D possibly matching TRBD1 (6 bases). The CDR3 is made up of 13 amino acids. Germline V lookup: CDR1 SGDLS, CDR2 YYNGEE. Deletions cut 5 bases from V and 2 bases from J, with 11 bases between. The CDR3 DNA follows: TGTGCCAGCAGTCGGACAGAAGCCTACGAGCAGTACTTC. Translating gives CASSRTEAYEQYF.

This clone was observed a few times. The CDR3, as DNA: TGCGCCAGCAGCTTTGCAGGGCGAGGAGCGTTCTTT. This encodes CASSFAGRGAFF. The chain has TRBV5-1 and TRBJ1-1, with D perhaps matching TRBD1 (5 bases). The length of the CDR3 is 12 residues. The germline V gene has CDR1 SGHRS and CDR2 YFSETQ. V was trimmed by 2 bases and J by 14 bases, leaving 16 bases between them. Together with reference TRBV5-1 and TRBJ1-1, the CDR3 gives the full variable domain: KAGVTQTPRYLIKTRGQQVTLSCSPISGHRSVSWYQQTPGQGLQFLFEYFSETQRNKGNFPGRFSGRQFSNSRSEMNVSTLELGDSALYLCASSFAGRGAFFGQGTRLTVV.

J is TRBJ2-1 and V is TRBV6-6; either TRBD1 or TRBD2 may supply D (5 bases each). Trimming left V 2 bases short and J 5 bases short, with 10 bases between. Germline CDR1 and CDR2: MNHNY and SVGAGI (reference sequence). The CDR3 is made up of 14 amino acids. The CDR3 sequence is CASSYGAGNNEQFF. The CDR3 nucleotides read TGTGCCAGCAGTTACGGGGCGGGTAACAATGAGCAGTTCTTC.

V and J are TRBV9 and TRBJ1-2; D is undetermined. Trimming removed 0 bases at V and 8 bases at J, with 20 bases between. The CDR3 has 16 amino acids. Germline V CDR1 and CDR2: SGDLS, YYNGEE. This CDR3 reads CASSVATSPALGGYTF. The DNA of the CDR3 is TGTGCCAGCAGCGTAGCAACCTCCCCGGCCTTGGGGGGCTACACCTTC. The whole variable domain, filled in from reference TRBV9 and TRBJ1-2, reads DSGVTQTPKHLITATGQRVTLRCSPRSGDLSVYWYQQSLDQGLQFLIQYYNGEERAKGNILERFSAQQFPDLHSELNLSSLELGDSALYFCASSVATSPALGGYTFGSGTRLTVV.

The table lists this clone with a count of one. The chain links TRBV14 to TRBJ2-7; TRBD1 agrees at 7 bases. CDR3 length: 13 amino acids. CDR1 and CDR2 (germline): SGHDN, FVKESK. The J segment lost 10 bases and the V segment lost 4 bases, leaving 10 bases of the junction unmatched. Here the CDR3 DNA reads TGTGCCAGCAGCCTCCCCGGAAGGGGGCTTCAGTACTTC. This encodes CASSLPGRGLQYF.